The 6 T cell receptor beta chains given below trace back to one sample, sequenced in a study of T cell responses to AZD1222 COVID-19 vaccine. The method was immunoSEQ multiplex PCR; TCRdb's version includes in-frame clones alone and lacks a portion of them. The sample contains 150,000 to 200,000 clones, roughly 90% of which appear only once. Here the sequenced sample was peripheral blood, taken on day 0 of AZD1222 vaccination. These receptors all stem from an adult in good health.

The chain links TRBV7-8 to TRBJ1-1; D uncertain. The CDR3 extends over 13 amino acids. Germline assignment: CDR1 SGHVS and CDR2 FQNEAQ. V gave up 5 bases and J gave up 0 bases, with 7 bases separating them. The CDR3 here is CASSAQVNTEAFF. In DNA form, the CDR3 reads TGTGCCAGCAGCGCGCAAGTGAACACTGAAGCTTTCTTT.

The J gene is TRBJ1-1, the V gene TRBV10-2; 9 positions agree with TRBD1. V was pared by 7 bases and J by 1 base, with 4 bases of the junction left unmatched. CDR1 WSHSY and CDR2 SAAADI come from the germline V gene. The CDR3 length is 14 residues. The chain's CDR3 is CASTTGGENTEAFF. The CDR3 DNA follows: TGCGCCAGCACGACAGGGGGGGAGAACACTGAAGCTTTCTTT.

This sequence joins TRBV11-2 and TRBJ2-1; 7 positions agree with TRBD1. Unmatched junction bases numbered 7, after V lost 1 base and J lost 4 bases. Germline CDR1 and CDR2: SGHAT and FQNNGV. This CDR3 is 16 amino acids long. The CDR3 nucleotides are TGTGCCAGCAGCTTAGGTCCCGGGACAGATTACAATGAGCAGTTCTTC. It codes for CASSLGPGTDYNEQFF.

The rearrangement links TRBV11-2 to TRBJ1-2, with TRBD1 as a possible D gene (6 bases). Germline loops: CDR1 SGHAT, CDR2 FQNNGV. This CDR3 comprises 12 residues. Between the trimmed V and J ends, which lost 9 bases and 3 bases, there was a span of 11 bases. DNA of the CDR3: TGTGCCAGATCCGGGGGCGACTATGGCTACACCTTC. Residues: CARSGGDYGYTF.

The J gene is TRBJ1-2, the V gene TRBV5-6, with 9 bases matching TRBD1. Germline V gene data show CDR1 as SGHDT and CDR2 as YYEEEE. The trim removed 1 base at V and 0 bases at J, leaving 10 bases unmatched. The CDR3 has 18 amino acids. The CDR3 coding sequence is TGTGCCAGCAGCTTGTACTTCGTACAGGGGGCCGCTAACTATGGCTACACCTTC. Translation: CASSLYFVQGAANYGYTF.

The chain joins TRBV25-1 to TRBJ2-3; D possibly matches TRBD1 or TRBD2 (6 bases each). V was pared by 0 bases and J by 3 bases, with 13 bases between. Per the germline V gene, CDR1 is MGHDK and CDR2 is SYGVNS. The CDR3 has 16 amino acids. The CDR3 DNA follows: TGTGCCAGCAGTGAATATCTCGGGGGCAGGACAGATACGCAGTATTTT. Protein: CASSEYLGGRTDTQYF.